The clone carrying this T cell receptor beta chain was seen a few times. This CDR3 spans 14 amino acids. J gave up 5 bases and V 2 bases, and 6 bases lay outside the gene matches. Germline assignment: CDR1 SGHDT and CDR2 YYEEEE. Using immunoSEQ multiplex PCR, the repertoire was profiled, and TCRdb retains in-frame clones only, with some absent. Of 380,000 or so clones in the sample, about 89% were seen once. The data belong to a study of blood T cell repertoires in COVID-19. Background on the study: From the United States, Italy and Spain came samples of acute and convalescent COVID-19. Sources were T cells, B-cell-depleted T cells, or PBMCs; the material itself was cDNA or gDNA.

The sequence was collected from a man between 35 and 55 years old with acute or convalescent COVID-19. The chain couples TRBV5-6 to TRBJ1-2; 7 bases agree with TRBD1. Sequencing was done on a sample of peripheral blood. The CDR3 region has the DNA TGTGCCAGCAGCTTTACCGGGACAGATTATGGCTACACCTTC. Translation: CASSFTGTDYGYTF.